This TCR beta chain was identified in a study of blood T cell repertoires in COVID-19. In the original processing: Counts of nucleated cells, estimated from reference gene primer amplification, were obtained. The table came from immunoSEQ multiplex PCR; TCRdb's copy has only in-frame clones and leaves some out. V and J calls and clone size are as listed in that table; D and trimming were resolved from the DNA. The sample contains 490,000 or so clones, 70% to 90% of which appear only once. Researchers sorted participants into cohorts using their self-reported clinical history. Trimming at V came to 3 bases and at J to 3 bases, leaving 4 bases not matched to a gene. Germline V gives CDR1 KGHDR, CDR2 SFDVKD. The CDR3 is made up of 15 amino acids. This clone is a singleton in its sample.

The sample was PBMCs or T cells enriched from blood (not recorded which). This chain links TRBV24-1 with TRBJ2-5, with 9 bases that match TRBD1. The clonotype was recovered from a woman aged 40 to 50 who had recovered from COVID-19. DNA of the CDR3: TGTGCCACCAGTGATATCGGGACAGGGAAAGAGACCCAGTACTTC. Residues: CATSDIGTGKETQYF.